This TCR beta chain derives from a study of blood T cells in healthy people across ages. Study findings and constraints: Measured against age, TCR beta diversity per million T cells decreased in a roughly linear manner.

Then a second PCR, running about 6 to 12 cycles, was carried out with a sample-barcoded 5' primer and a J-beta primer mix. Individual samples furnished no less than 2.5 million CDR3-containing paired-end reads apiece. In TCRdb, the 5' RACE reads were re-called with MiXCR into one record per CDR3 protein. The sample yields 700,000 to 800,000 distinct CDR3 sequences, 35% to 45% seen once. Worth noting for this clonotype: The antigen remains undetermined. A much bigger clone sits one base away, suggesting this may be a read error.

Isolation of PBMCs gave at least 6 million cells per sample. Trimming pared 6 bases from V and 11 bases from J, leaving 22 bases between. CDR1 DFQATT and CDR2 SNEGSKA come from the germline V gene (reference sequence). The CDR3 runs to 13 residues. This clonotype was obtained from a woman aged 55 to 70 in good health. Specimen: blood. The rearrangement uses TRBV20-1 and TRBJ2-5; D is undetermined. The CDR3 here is CSAPKVTTYKQYF. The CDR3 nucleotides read TGCAGTGCCCCCAAAGTGACCACCTACAAGCAGTACTTC.